This T cell receptor beta chain derives from a study of cytomegalovirus exposure and HLA in healthy donors. Study-level findings and limits: The investigators catalogued 164 TCR beta chains as cytomegalovirus-associated.

Comment on this clone: Its specificity is unknown.

The CDR3 spans 16 residues. Losses at the gene ends were 4 bases for V and 6 bases for J; bases not matched to a gene: 9. From germline, CDR1 is SGHTA and CDR2 FQGNSA. 13 Jbeta primers and 60 Vbeta primers were used for the PCR. Some clones are missing from TCRdb's copy, which holds only in-frame ones; the method was immunoSEQ multiplex PCR. The data contain over 110,000 clones, 80% of them seen just once; the ten biggest clones take up under 6%. Sequencing was carried out using PBMCs. The genes are TRBV7-2 and TRBJ1-6; 7 nucleotides match TRBD1. This sequence was found in a man in his forties in good health and CMV-seronegative. The CDR3 here is CASSSPLTGLNSPLHF. Here the CDR3 DNA reads TGTGCCAGCAGCTCCCCCTTGACAGGGCTTAATTCACCCCTCCACTTT. The whole variable domain, remainder taken from reference TRBV7-2 and TRBJ1-6, is GAGVSQSPSNKVTEKGKDVELRCDPISGHTALYWYRQSLGQGLEFLIYFQGNSAPDKSGLPSDRFSAERTGGSVSTLTIQRTQQEDSAVYLCASSSPLTGLNSPLHFGNGTRLTVT.